This is a list of T cell receptor beta chains from one sample in a study of T cells expressing NK-cell markers. TCRdb reprocessed the 5' RACE reads and stores each CDR3 protein as one record, lacking DNA. The sample includes about 110,000 distinct CDR3 sequences. The sequenced material came from blood T cells: a sorted CD56 or NKG2C T cell subset, CD4+ or CD8+ T cells, or bulk PBMC T cells (not recorded which). These receptors were collected from a woman aged 18 to 75 in good health. Both conserved end residues are part of each CDR3. The order of the fields is CDR3 protein, J gene, V gene, CDR3 length.

cdr3_aa: CSASSGRADEQFF
j_call: TRBJ2-1
v_call: TRBV20-1
cdr3_length: 13

cdr3_aa: CASSLGDYLYNEQFF
j_call: TRBJ2-1
v_call: TRBV7-8
cdr3_length: 15

cdr3_aa: CASSPWVGSNQPQHF
j_call: TRBJ1-5
v_call: TRBV5-1
cdr3_length: 15

cdr3_aa: CSAPTSGGSETQYF
j_call: TRBJ2-5
v_call: TRBV20-1
cdr3_length: 14

cdr3_aa: CSAPTSGMSYEQYF
j_call: TRBJ2-7
v_call: TRBV20-1
cdr3_length: 14

cdr3_aa: CASSPPDLPNEQFF
j_call: TRBJ2-1
v_call: TRBV5-4
cdr3_length: 14

cdr3_aa: CASSLSRDSQDQPQHF
j_call: TRBJ1-5
v_call: TRBV9
cdr3_length: 16

cdr3_aa: CSVETGWYEQYF
j_call: TRBJ2-7
v_call: TRBV29-1
cdr3_length: 12

cdr3_aa: CASSPPGPNYEQYF
j_call: TRBJ2-7
v_call: TRBV12-3/TRBV12-4
cdr3_length: 14

cdr3_aa: CASSEIWGYNEQFF
j_call: TRBJ2-1
v_call: TRBV25-1
cdr3_length: 14

cdr3_aa: CASRTGNSPLHF
j_call: TRBJ1-6
v_call: TRBV27
cdr3_length: 12

cdr3_aa: CASSDHLQETQYF
j_call: TRBJ2-5
v_call: TRBV25-1
cdr3_length: 13

cdr3_aa: CASSQDLTDTSTDTQYF
j_call: TRBJ2-3
v_call: TRBV3-1
cdr3_length: 17

cdr3_aa: CSVEESNSGANVLTF
j_call: TRBJ2-6
v_call: TRBV29-1
cdr3_length: 15

cdr3_aa: CASSEGSANYGYTF
j_call: TRBJ1-2
v_call: TRBV25-1
cdr3_length: 14

cdr3_aa: CASSLRWGDEQYF
j_call: TRBJ2-7
v_call: TRBV7-9
cdr3_length: 13

cdr3_aa: CASREDYNEQFF
j_call: TRBJ2-1
v_call: TRBV7-9
cdr3_length: 12

cdr3_aa: CSARSMENRDSLFATQYF
j_call: TRBJ2-5
v_call: TRBV20-1
cdr3_length: 18

cdr3_aa: CASSQVGSYEQYF
j_call: TRBJ2-7
v_call: TRBV14
cdr3_length: 13

cdr3_aa: CASSIGSGRNNEQFF
j_call: TRBJ2-1
v_call: TRBV19
cdr3_length: 15

cdr3_aa: CSVEFGDTGELFF
j_call: TRBJ2-2
v_call: TRBV29-1
cdr3_length: 13

cdr3_aa: CASSFPTSGGYQETQYF
j_call: TRBJ2-5
v_call: TRBV12-3/TRBV12-4
cdr3_length: 17

cdr3_aa: CSASGLAGGGTGELFF
j_call: TRBJ2-2
v_call: TRBV20-1
cdr3_length: 16

cdr3_aa: CASSFRQNYGYTF
j_call: TRBJ1-2
v_call: TRBV27
cdr3_length: 13

cdr3_aa: CSVDGGLAGGVGNYNEQFF
j_call: TRBJ2-1
v_call: TRBV29-1
cdr3_length: 19

cdr3_aa: CASSLIERNEQFF
j_call: TRBJ2-1
v_call: TRBV7-8
cdr3_length: 13

cdr3_aa: CASSPGVHEQFF
j_call: TRBJ2-1
v_call: TRBV12-3/TRBV12-4
cdr3_length: 12

cdr3_aa: CASSVGTSGSDTQYF
j_call: TRBJ2-3
v_call: TRBV9
cdr3_length: 15

cdr3_aa: CAWREWLWETQYF
j_call: TRBJ2-5
v_call: TRBV30
cdr3_length: 13

cdr3_aa: CASSPRDSESSYNEQFF
j_call: TRBJ2-1
v_call: TRBV7-9
cdr3_length: 17

cdr3_aa: CASSLSGGEQYF
j_call: TRBJ2-7
v_call: TRBV7-6
cdr3_length: 12

cdr3_aa: CSARDIGSVLTYEQYF
j_call: TRBJ2-7
v_call: TRBV20-1
cdr3_length: 16

cdr3_aa: CASQTGVRSSYEQYF
j_call: TRBJ2-7
v_call: TRBV5-6
cdr3_length: 15

cdr3_aa: CASSQEGQDNSPLHF
j_call: TRBJ1-6
v_call: TRBV7-3
cdr3_length: 15

cdr3_aa: CASRTSGSSTDTQYF
j_call: TRBJ2-3
v_call: TRBV6-1
cdr3_length: 15

cdr3_aa: CASSSGLAETQYF
j_call: TRBJ2-5
v_call: TRBV7-2
cdr3_length: 13

cdr3_aa: CASGGGGELFF
j_call: TRBJ2-2
v_call: TRBV7-9
cdr3_length: 11

cdr3_aa: CASKALPPVMGDSPLHF
j_call: TRBJ1-6
v_call: TRBV19
cdr3_length: 17

cdr3_aa: CASSLDVGESYNEQFF
j_call: TRBJ2-1
v_call: TRBV5-4
cdr3_length: 16

cdr3_aa: CASILPGGPEAFF
j_call: TRBJ1-1
v_call: TRBV6-1
cdr3_length: 13

cdr3_aa: CASSQFAPWTGRDEQFF
j_call: TRBJ2-1
v_call: TRBV3-1
cdr3_length: 17

cdr3_aa: CASSLAETLETQYF
j_call: TRBJ2-5
v_call: TRBV5-6
cdr3_length: 14

cdr3_aa: CASSISDRPYNEQFF
j_call: TRBJ2-1
v_call: TRBV19
cdr3_length: 15